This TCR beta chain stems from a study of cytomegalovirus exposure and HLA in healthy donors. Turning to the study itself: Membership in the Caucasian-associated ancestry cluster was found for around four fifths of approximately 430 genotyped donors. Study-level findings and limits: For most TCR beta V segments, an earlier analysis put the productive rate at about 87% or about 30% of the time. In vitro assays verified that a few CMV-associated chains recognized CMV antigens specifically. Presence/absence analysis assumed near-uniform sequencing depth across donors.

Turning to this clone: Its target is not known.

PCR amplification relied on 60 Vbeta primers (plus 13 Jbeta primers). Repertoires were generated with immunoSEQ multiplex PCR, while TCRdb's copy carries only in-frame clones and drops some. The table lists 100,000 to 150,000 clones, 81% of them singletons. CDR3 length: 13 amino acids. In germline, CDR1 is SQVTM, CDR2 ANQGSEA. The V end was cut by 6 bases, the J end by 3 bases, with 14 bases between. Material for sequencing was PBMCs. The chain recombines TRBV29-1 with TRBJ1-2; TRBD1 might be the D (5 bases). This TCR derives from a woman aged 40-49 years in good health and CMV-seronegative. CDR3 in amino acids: CSVGRRGDYGYTF. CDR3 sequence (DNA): TGCAGCGTGGGCAGAAGGGGTGACTATGGCTACACCTTC.